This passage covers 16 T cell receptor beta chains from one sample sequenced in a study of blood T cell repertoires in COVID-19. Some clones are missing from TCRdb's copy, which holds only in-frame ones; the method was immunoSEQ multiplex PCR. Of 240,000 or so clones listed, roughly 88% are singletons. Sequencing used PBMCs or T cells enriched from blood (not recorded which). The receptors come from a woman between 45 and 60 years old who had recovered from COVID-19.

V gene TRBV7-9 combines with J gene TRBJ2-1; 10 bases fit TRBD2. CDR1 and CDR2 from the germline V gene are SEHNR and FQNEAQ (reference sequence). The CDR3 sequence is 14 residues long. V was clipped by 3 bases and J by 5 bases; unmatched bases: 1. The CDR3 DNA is TGTGCCAGCAGCTTCGGGACTAGCGACAATGAGCAGTTCTTC. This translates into CASSFGTSDNEQFF.

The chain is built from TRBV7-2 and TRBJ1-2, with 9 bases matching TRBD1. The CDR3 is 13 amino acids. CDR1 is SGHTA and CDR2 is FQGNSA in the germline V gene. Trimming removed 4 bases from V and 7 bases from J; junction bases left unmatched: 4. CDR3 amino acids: CASSSDRGSGYTF. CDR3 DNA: TGTGCCAGCAGCTCGGACAGGGGTAGTGGCTACACCTTC. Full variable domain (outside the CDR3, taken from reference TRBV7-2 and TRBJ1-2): GAGVSQSPSNKVTEKGKDVELRCDPISGHTALYWYRQSLGQGLEFLIYFQGNSAPDKSGLPSDRFSAERTGGSVSTLTIQRTQQEDSAVYLCASSSDRGSGYTFGSGTRLTVV.

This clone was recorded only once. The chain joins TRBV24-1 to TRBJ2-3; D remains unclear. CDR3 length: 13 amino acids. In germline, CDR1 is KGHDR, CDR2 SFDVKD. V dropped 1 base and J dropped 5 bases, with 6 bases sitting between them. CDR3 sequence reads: CATSDFSGDTQYF. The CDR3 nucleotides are TGTGCCACCAGTGATTTTTCGGGAGATACGCAGTATTTT.

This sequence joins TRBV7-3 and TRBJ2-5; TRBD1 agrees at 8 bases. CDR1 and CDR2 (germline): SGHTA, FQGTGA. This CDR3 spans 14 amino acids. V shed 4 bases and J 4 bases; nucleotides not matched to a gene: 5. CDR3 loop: CASSWTGTRETQYF. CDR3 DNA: TGTGCCAGCAGCTGGACAGGGACCAGAGAGACCCAGTACTTC.

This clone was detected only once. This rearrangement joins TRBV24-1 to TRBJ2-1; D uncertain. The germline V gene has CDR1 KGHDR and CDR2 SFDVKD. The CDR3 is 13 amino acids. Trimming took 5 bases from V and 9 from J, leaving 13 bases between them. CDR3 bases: TGTGCCACCAGTGTCGCGTCCTCAGGTGAGCAGTTCTTC. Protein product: CATSVASSGEQFF.

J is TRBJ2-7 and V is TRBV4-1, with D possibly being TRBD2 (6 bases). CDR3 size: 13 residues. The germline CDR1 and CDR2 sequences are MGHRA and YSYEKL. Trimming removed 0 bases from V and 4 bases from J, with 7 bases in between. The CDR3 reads CASSQEGGYEQYF. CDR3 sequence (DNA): TGCGCCAGCAGCCAAGAGGGGGGTTACGAGCAGTACTTC.

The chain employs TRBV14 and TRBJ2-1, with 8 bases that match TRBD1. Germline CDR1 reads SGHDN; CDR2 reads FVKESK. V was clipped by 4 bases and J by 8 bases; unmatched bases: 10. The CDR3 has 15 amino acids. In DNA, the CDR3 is TGTGCCAGCAGCCTAGACAGGGGACCTTGGCATGAGCAGTTCTTC. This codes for CASSLDRGPWHEQFF.

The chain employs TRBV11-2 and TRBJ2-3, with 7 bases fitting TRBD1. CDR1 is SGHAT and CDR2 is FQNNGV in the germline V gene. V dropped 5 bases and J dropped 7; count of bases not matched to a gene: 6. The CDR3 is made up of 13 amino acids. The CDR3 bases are TGTGCCAGCAGCCTCATACAGGGGCATACGCAGTATTTT. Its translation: CASSLIQGHTQYF.

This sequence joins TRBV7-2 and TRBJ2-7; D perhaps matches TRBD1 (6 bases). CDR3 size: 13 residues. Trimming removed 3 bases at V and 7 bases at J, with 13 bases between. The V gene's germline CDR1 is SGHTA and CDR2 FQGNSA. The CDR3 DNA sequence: TGTGCCAGCAGCTTTAACAGGGATCGGGAGCAGTACTTC. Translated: CASSFNRDREQYF.

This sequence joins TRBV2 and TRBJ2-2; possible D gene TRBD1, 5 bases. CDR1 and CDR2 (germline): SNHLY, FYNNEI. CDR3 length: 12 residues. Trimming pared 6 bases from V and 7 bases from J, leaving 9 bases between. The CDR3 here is CASSRQNGELFF. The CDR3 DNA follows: TGTGCCAGCAGCAGACAGAACGGGGAGCTGTTTTTT.

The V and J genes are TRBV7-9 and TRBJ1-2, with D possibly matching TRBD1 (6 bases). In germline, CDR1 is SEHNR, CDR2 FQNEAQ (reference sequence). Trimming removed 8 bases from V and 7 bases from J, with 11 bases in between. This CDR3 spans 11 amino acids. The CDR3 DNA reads TGTGCCAGCCGACAGGATGGTGGCTACACCTTC. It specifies CASRQDGGYTF.

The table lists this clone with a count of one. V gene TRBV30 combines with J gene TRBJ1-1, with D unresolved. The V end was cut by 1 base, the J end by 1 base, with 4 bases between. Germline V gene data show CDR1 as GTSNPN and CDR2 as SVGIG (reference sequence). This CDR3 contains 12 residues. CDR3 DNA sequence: TGTGCCTGGAGTGACAAGAACACTGAAGCTTTCTTT. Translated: CAWSDKNTEAFF.

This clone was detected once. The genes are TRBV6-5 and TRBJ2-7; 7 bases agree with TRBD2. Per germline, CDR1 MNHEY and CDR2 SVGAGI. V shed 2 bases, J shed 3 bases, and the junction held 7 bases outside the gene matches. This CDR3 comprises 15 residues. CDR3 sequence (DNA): TGTGCCAGCAGTTACGGAGGGGACTACATCTACGAGCAGTACTTC. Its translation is CASSYGGDYIYEQYF.

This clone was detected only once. CDR3 sequence reads: CASTPAWGGGYTF. Here the CDR3 DNA reads TGTGCCAGCACCCCCGCTTGGGGGGGTGGCTACACCTTC. The chain has TRBV6-5 and TRBJ1-2; possible D gene TRBD1, 5 bases. The ends were cut back, 7 bases at V and 7 bases at J, with 16 bases in the middle. The CDR3 covers 13 residues. Germline CDR1 is MNHEY and CDR2 is SVGAGI.

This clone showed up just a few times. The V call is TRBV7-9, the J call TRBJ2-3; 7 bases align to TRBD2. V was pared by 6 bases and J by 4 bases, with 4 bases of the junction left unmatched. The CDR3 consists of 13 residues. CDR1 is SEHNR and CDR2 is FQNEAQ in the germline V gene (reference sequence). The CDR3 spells CASRSGRADTQYF. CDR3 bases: TGTGCCAGCAGAAGTGGGAGGGCAGATACGCAGTATTTT. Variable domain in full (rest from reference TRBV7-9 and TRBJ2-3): DTGVSQNPRHKITKRGQNVTFRCDPISEHNRLYWYRQTLGQGPEFLTYFQNEAQLEKSRLLSDRFSAERPKGSFSTLEIQRTEQGDSAMYLCASRSGRADTQYFGPGTRLTVL.

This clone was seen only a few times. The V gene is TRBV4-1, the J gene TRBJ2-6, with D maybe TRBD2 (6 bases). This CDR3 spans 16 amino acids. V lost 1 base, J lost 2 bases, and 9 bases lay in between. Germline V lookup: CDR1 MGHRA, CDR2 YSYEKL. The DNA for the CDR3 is TGCGCCAGCAGCCAAGTCCGCGGGACTGGGGCCAACGTCCTGACTTTC. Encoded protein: CASSQVRGTGANVLTF.